Following are 22 T cell receptor beta chains from one sample sequenced in a study of cytomegalovirus exposure and HLA in healthy donors. The PCR ran on 60 Vbeta and 13 Jbeta primers. Clones were sequenced by immunoSEQ multiplex PCR, and TCRdb holds only the in-frame ones, with some missing. The sample includes about 120,000 clones, about 79% of them seen just once. The sequenced sample was PBMCs. The source is a woman aged 50 to 65 in good health and CMV-seronegative.

The chain couples TRBV6-5 to TRBJ1-1; D remains ambiguous. CDR1 and CDR2 (germline): MNHEY, SVGAGI. Trimming shortened V by 5 bases and J by 0 bases, and 13 bases separated the two germline ends. The length of the CDR3 is 15 residues. CDR3 in amino acids: CASSGQDILNTEAFF. The CDR3 DNA reads as TGTGCCAGCAGTGGTCAGGATATTTTGAACACTGAAGCTTTCTTT.

This chain connects TRBV5-1 to TRBJ1-5; 12 bases agree with TRBD1. With V trimmed by 4 bases and J by 6 bases, 2 bases remained unmatched. The length of the CDR3 is 14 residues. CDR1 is SGHRS and CDR2 is YFSETQ in the germline V gene. The CDR3 region is CASSPGQGAQPQHF. CDR3 DNA: TGCGCCAGCAGCCCGGGACAGGGGGCTCAGCCCCAGCATTTT.

V and J are TRBV5-4 and TRBJ1-6; D is perhaps TRBD1 (5 bases). Germline CDR1 is SGHNT and CDR2 is YYREEE (reference sequence). Deletions cut 0 bases from V and 7 bases from J, with 11 bases between. CDR3 length equals 15 residues. For the CDR3, the DNA is TGTGCCAGCAGCTTGGAGGAGGGGAGCAATTCACCCCTCCACTTT. Amino acid sequence: CASSLEEGSNSPLHF.

This clone was seen a single time. The chain carries TRBV5-8 and TRBJ1-2; D is unclear. Trimming stripped 4 bases from V and 6 bases from J, with 10 bases between. The CDR3 is made up of 12 amino acids. Germline V gives CDR1 SGHTS, CDR2 YDEGEE. The CDR3 reads CASSLGIHGYTF. The CDR3 DNA sequence: TGTGCCAGCAGCCTCGGGATTCATGGCTACACCTTC.

The chain combines TRBV6-6 with TRBJ2-1; a possible D gene is TRBD1 (5 bases). V gave up 2 bases and J gave up 8 bases, with 10 bases separating them. Germline V lookup: CDR1 MNHNY, CDR2 SVGAGI (reference sequence). The CDR3 is 13 amino acids. In DNA form, the CDR3 reads TGTGCCAGCAGTTACGATGGGGCAGATGAGCAGTTCTTC. It specifies CASSYDGADEQFF.

The table lists this clone with a few counts. V usage is TRBV2 and J usage is TRBJ1-1; D call uncertain. The length of the CDR3 is 13 residues. V lost 3 bases to trimming and J lost 5 bases, with 10 bases between them. CDR1 SNHLY and CDR2 FYNNEI come from the germline V gene. The CDR3 DNA reads TGTGCCAGCAGTGAGGCGACTGTGACTGAAGCTTTCTTT. This translates into CASSEATVTEAFF.

There are a few counts of this clone. J is TRBJ2-4 and V is TRBV2; the match to TRBD2 covers 11 bases. The CDR3 extends over 18 amino acids. Trimming took 4 bases from V and 0 from J; bases not matched to a gene: 8. Germline lookup yields CDR1 SNHLY and CDR2 FYNNEI. CDR3 coding DNA: TGTGCCAGCAGTGCTACTAGCGGGAGTTTGCAAGCCAAAAACATTCAGTACTTC. Its translation: CASSATSGSLQAKNIQYF.

The V gene is TRBV19, the J gene TRBJ1-2, with TRBD1 identical over 8 bases. There are 14 residues in the CDR3. With V trimmed by 7 bases and J by 7 bases, 11 bases remained unmatched. The germline gives CDR1 LNHDA, CDR2 SQIVND (reference sequence). CDR3 nucleotide sequence: TGTGCCAGTACCCCGGACAGGGACGGTGTTGGCTACACCTTC. Protein sequence: CASTPDRDGVGYTF.

The chain uses TRBV19 and TRBJ1-2, with 7 positions matching TRBD1. Germline trimming cut 5 bases from V and 1 base from J; bases unmatched to any gene: 7. This CDR3 spans 15 amino acids. Germline assignment: CDR1 LNHDA and CDR2 SQIVND (reference sequence). This chain's CDR3 is CASSPRDSNNYGYTF. CDR3 nucleotide sequence: TGTGCCAGTAGTCCCCGGGACAGTAATAACTATGGCTACACCTTC.

The V and J genes are TRBV13 and TRBJ2-5; D gene uncertain. The germline gives CDR1 PRHDT, CDR2 FYEKMQ (reference sequence). The CDR3 length is 13 residues. Trimming took off 0 bases at V and 1 base at J, with 3 bases between the two ends. The CDR3 loop is CASSLGLQETQYF. The DNA of the CDR3 is TGTGCCAGCAGCTTAGGCCTCCAAGAGACCCAGTACTTC.

The chain joins TRBV19 to TRBJ2-1; D may be TRBD2 (7 bases). CDR3 length: 14 amino acids. Germline assignment: CDR1 LNHDA and CDR2 SQIVND (reference sequence). V was pared by 3 bases and J by 6 bases, with 12 bases between. The CDR3 bases are TGTGCCAGTAGTATCCAGCGGGACATCAATGAGCAGTTCTTC. Translated: CASSIQRDINEQFF.

V and J are TRBV7-8 and TRBJ2-1; possibly TRBD2 for D (5 bases). From germline, CDR1 is SGHVS and CDR2 FQNEAQ. V lost 1 base, J lost 4 bases, and 20 bases lay in between. The CDR3 length is 18 residues. This chain's CDR3 is CASSLVRAISQRYNEQFF. The DNA of the CDR3 is TGTGCCAGCAGCTTAGTGAGGGCTATCTCACAGAGATACAATGAGCAGTTCTTC. The variable domain in full, with the rest retrieved from reference TRBV7-8 and TRBJ2-1, is GAGVSQSPRYKVAKRGQDVALRCDPISGHVSLFWYQQALGQGPEFLTYFQNEAQLDKSGLPSDRFFAERPEGSVSTLKIQRTQQEDSAVYLCASSLVRAISQRYNEQFFGPGTRLTVL.

The chain employs TRBV21-1 and TRBJ2-2; the table's D call, TRBD1, was not checked against the DNA. TRBV21-1 is termed a pseudogene. CDR3 length: 15 residues. The CDR3 coding sequence is TGTGCCAGCAGCCCCAAGCAGGGATACACCGGGGAGCTGTTTTTT. Protein: CASSPKQGYTGELFF.

The V and J genes are TRBV27 and TRBJ2-5; a possible D gene is TRBD2 (5 bases). Germline lookup yields CDR1 MNHEY and CDR2 SMNVEV (reference sequence). Trimming cost V 3 bases and J 4 bases, with 9 bases left between them. The CDR3 loop spans 13 amino acids. CDR3 sequence: CASSFTRTETQYF. CDR3 bases: TGTGCCAGCAGTTTTACTAGGACAGAGACCCAGTACTTC.

With regard to this clone: A far larger clone is off by one base, so a read error is likely. This CDR3 is also generated by other DNA sequences in the sample. This sequence joins TRBV5-1 and TRBJ2-7; TRBD1 matches at 7 bases. CDR3 size: 15 residues. V gave up 0 bases and J gave up 3 bases; unmatched junction bases: 6. Germline V CDR1 and CDR2: SGHRS, YFSETQ. CDR3 bases: TGCGCCAGCAGCTTGGATGAGGGGGCGGACTACGAGCAGTACTTC. It yields the protein CASSLDEGADYEQYF. The whole variable domain, filled in from reference TRBV5-1 and TRBJ2-7, reads KAGVTQTPRYLIKTRGQQVTLSCSPISGHRSVSWYQQTPGQGLQFLFEYFSETQRNKGNFPGRFSGRQFSNSRSEMNVSTLELGDSALYLCASSLDEGADYEQYFGPGTRLTVT.

V usage is TRBV29-1 and J usage is TRBJ1-1, with a weak D call TRBD1 (5 bases). Trimming stripped 7 bases from V and 1 base from J, with 13 bases between. Germline CDR1 SQVTM, CDR2 ANQGSEA. The CDR3 spans 13 residues. CDR3 sequence: CSADGGGNTEAFF. The CDR3 DNA follows: TGCAGCGCCGACGGGGGGGGGAACACTGAAGCTTTCTTT.

Concerning this clone itself: This sample also contains other DNA sequences that code for the same CDR3. The V gene is TRBV7-2, the J gene TRBJ2-1, with 7 nucleotides matching TRBD2. In germline, CDR1 is SGHTA, CDR2 FQGNSA. Unmatched junction bases numbered 5, after V lost 5 bases and J lost 1 base. The CDR3 extends over 15 amino acids. In DNA form, the CDR3 reads TGTGCCAGCAGCCCAAGCGGGAATTCCTACAATGAGCAGTTCTTC. Amino acid sequence: CASSPSGNSYNEQFF. The entire variable domain, with the rest obtained from reference TRBV7-2 and TRBJ2-1, is as follows: GAGVSQSPSNKVTEKGKDVELRCDPISGHTALYWYRQSLGQGLEFLIYFQGNSAPDKSGLPSDRFSAERTGGSVSTLTIQRTQQEDSAVYLCASSPSGNSYNEQFFGPGTRLTVL.

The V call is TRBV5-8, the J call TRBJ1-5; D is perhaps TRBD1 (6 bases). The CDR3 length is 15 residues. Germline V gives CDR1 SGHTS, CDR2 YDEGEE. V was clipped by 5 bases and J by 7 bases, with 19 bases between them. The CDR3 spells CASSIMTGWAQPQHF. The CDR3 coding sequence is TGTGCCAGCAGTATCATGACAGGTTGGGCACAGCCCCAGCATTTT.

The V and J genes are TRBV2 and TRBJ2-7, with unresolved D. The CDR3 has 12 amino acids. V lost 5 bases and J lost 4, with 9 bases in between. The germline V gene encodes CDR1 SNHLY and CDR2 FYNNEI. In nucleotides, the CDR3 is TGTGCCAGCAGTATAGCCGAATACGAGCAGTACTTC. Its translation: CASSIAEYEQYF.

The CDR3 sequence: CASSQQGYEQYF. CDR3 bases: TGTGCCAGTTCGCAACAGGGCTACGAGCAGTACTTC. The rearrangement joins TRBV19 to TRBJ2-7; the D gene is possibly TRBD1 (6 bases). Germline V lookup: CDR1 LNHDA, CDR2 SQIVND (reference sequence). The germline V and J ends were trimmed by 8 bases and 3 bases, with 11 bases remaining between them. The CDR3 loop spans 12 amino acids.

The CDR3 reads CASSQGTSGVYTDTQYF. The CDR3 DNA reads TGTGCCAGCAGCCAGGGGACTAGCGGGGTTTACACAGATACGCAGTATTTT. This chain connects TRBV4-2 to TRBJ2-3; 13 positions match TRBD2. Germline loops: CDR1 LGHNA, CDR2 YNFKEQ. J was trimmed by 2 bases and V by 3 bases; bases with no gene match: 5. This CDR3 is built from 17 residues.

V usage is TRBV6-4 and J usage is TRBJ2-1; D possibly corresponds to TRBD1 (6 bases). CDR1 and CDR2 from the germline V gene are MRHNA and SNTAGT. This CDR3 spans 11 amino acids. V was shortened by 6 bases and J by 12 bases, with 12 bases between the two germline ends. CDR3 nucleotides: TGTGCCAGCAGCCAGGGGTTAAGGCAGTTCTTC. The encoded protein is CASSQGLRQFF.